Following are 22 T cell receptor beta chains from one sample sequenced in a study of T cells after somatic rescue of genetic block. The assay was immunoSEQ multiplex PCR, and TCRdb's table has in-frame clones only and misses some. The sample lists about 88,000 clones, about 87% seen once, with roughly 1.5% in the top ten. The sample taken for sequencing was peripheral blood mononuclear cells (PBMCs). The receptor source for this set is a woman in her late teens or twenties.

The DNA for the CDR3 is TGTGCCAGCAGCCAATCGACGAGGACACCAAAGAGAAAGAACACTGAAGCTTTCTTT. Its translation: CASSQSTRTPKRKNTEAFF. The V and J genes are TRBV16 and TRBJ1-1; TRBD1 is a possible D gene (5 bases). CDR1 is KGHSY and CDR2 is FQNENV in the germline V gene. V was clipped by 0 bases and J by 1 base, with 21 bases between them. This CDR3 is 19 amino acids long.

The gene calls are TRBV6-6 and TRBJ1-2, with D possibly being TRBD1 (6 bases). CDR1 is MNHNY and CDR2 is SVGAGI in the germline V gene (reference sequence). The CDR3 is made up of 16 amino acids. V was cut by 6 bases and J by 2 bases, with 19 bases left in between. This chain's CDR3 is CASRQGGVGPNYGYTF. CDR3 nucleotides: TGTGCCAGCAGACAAGGGGGAGTTGGACCCAACTATGGCTACACCTTC.

The chain employs TRBV30 and TRBJ1-4; D unresolved. The CDR3 contains 15 residues. V was shortened by 0 bases and J by 5 bases, with 13 bases between the two germline ends. Per the germline V gene, CDR1 is GTSNPN and CDR2 is SVGIG (reference sequence). This CDR3 is CAWSVDEVANEKLFF. CDR3 bases: TGTGCCTGGAGTGTAGACGAGGTCGCCAATGAAAAACTGTTTTTT. The full variable domain, rest sourced from reference TRBV30 and TRBJ1-4, is SQTIHQWPATLVQPVGSPLSLECTVEGTSNPNLYWYRQAAGRGLQLLFYSVGIGQISSEVPQNLSASRPQDRQFILSSKKLLLSDSGFYLCAWSVDEVANEKLFFGSGTQLSVL.

In DNA form, the CDR3 reads TGCGCCAGCAGCGGAGCGGGAGCATCCCCTCTCGAGCAGTACTTC. Protein product: CASSGAGASPLEQYF. This sequence joins TRBV5-1 and TRBJ2-7; 8 positions match TRBD2. Germline trimming cut 4 bases from V and 6 bases from J; bases unmatched to any gene: 12. The CDR3 extends over 15 amino acids. Germline CDR1 SGHRS, CDR2 YFSETQ.

This clone turned up a few times. This chain links TRBV2 with TRBJ2-2; 9 nucleotides match TRBD2. The CDR3 is 14 amino acids. Germline trimming cut 6 bases from V and 2 bases from J; bases unmatched to any gene: 1. CDR1 is SNHLY, CDR2 FYNNEI, per germline. The CDR3 spells CASSLAGNTGELFF. DNA of the CDR3: TGTGCCAGCAGCCTAGCGGGAAACACCGGGGAGCTGTTTTTT.

With respect to this clone: The same CDR3 also results from other DNA sequences found in this sample. The chain couples TRBV6-5 to TRBJ1-1; TRBD1 matches 9 bases. With 8 bases clipped from V and 4 bases from J, the junction kept 11 bases outside the gene matches. This CDR3 comprises 15 residues. CDR1 and CDR2 from the germline V gene are MNHEY and SVGAGI. As DNA, the CDR3 is TGTGCCAGCCCAGCTCCTGACAGGGGGGCCACTGAAGCTTTCTTT. Its translation is CASPAPDRGATEAFF.

The count of this clone is one. This sequence joins TRBV7-2 and TRBJ2-7; TRBD1 agrees at 8 bases. The CDR3 totals 15 residues. J lost 6 bases, V lost 1 base, and 8 bases had no gene match. Germline V lookup: CDR1 SGHTA, CDR2 FQGNSA. The CDR3 sequence is CASSLGGTGYGEQYF. CDR3 nucleotide sequence: TGTGCCAGCAGCTTAGGTGGGACAGGTTACGGCGAGCAGTACTTC.

This sequence joins TRBV30 and TRBJ2-7; D is possibly TRBD2 (6 bases). The CDR3 spans 12 residues. Germline V gene sequence: CDR1 GTSNPN, CDR2 SVGIG (reference sequence). Trimming shortened V by 3 bases and J by 3 bases, and 9 bases separated the two germline ends. The CDR3 DNA sequence: TGTGCCTGGAGCTGGCGGGGCTACGAGCAGTACTTC. Its protein product is CAWSWRGYEQYF.

The rearrangement joins TRBV4-3 to TRBJ2-2, with D unresolved. Trimming removed 4 bases at V and 7 bases at J, with 13 bases between. The germline CDR1 and CDR2 sequences are LGHNA and YSLEER. The CDR3 covers 14 residues. The CDR3: CASSPGEINGELFF. CDR3 bases: TGCGCCAGCAGCCCAGGCGAGATCAACGGGGAGCTGTTTTTT.

This chain links TRBV10-3 with TRBJ1-1, with D possibly being TRBD1 (6 bases). CDR3 length equals 14 residues. CDR1 and CDR2 (germline): ENHRY, SYGVKD. Trimming shortened V by 6 bases and J by 1 base, and 12 bases separated the two germline ends. This CDR3 is CAISSGTTNTEAFF. The CDR3 DNA sequence: TGTGCCATCAGCTCCGGGACAACGAACACTGAAGCTTTCTTT.

This clone appeared a single time. The chain joins TRBV18 to TRBJ2-5, with a weak D call TRBD2 (6 bases). The CDR3 spans 14 residues. The V gene's germline CDR1 is KGHSH and CDR2 LQKENI. Trimming left V 3 bases short and J 4 bases short, with 12 bases between. The chain's CDR3 is CASSPYLLAETQYF. As DNA, the CDR3 is TGTGCCAGCTCACCGTACCTACTAGCAGAGACCCAGTACTTC.

A word on this clone: In the same sample, other DNA sequences code for this CDR3. The V call is TRBV20-1, the J call TRBJ1-2; 7 bases map to TRBD1. V lost 6 bases, J lost 5 bases, and 3 bases stayed unmatched. The germline V gene has CDR1 DFQATT and CDR2 SNEGSKA (reference sequence). CDR3 length: 11 residues. The CDR3 is CSARQGYGYTF. The CDR3 coding sequence is TGCAGTGCCCGACAGGGTTATGGCTACACCTTC.

The rearrangement joins TRBV10-3 to TRBJ2-1; weak D call: TRBD2 (6 bases). The CDR3 is 13 amino acids. V shed 7 bases and J shed 0 bases, with 7 bases lying between them. In germline, CDR1 is ENHRY, CDR2 SYGVKD. The CDR3 bases are TGTGCCATCACCGGGAGCTCCTACAATGAGCAGTTCTTC. Residues: CAITGSSYNEQFF.

The rearrangement joins TRBV11-3 to TRBJ2-3, with 10 nucleotides matching TRBD2. Germline trimming cut 5 bases from V and 6 bases from J; bases unmatched to any gene: 2. The CDR3 length is 13 residues. In germline, CDR1 is SGHNT, CDR2 YENEEA. CDR3 in amino acids: CASSQREGDTQYF. CDR3 nucleotides: TGTGCCAGCAGCCAGCGGGAGGGTGATACGCAGTATTTT.

With respect to this clone: Sequence at one end of the junction differs from germline and may be a read error. Other DNA sequences in the sample encode the same CDR3. J is TRBJ1-2 and V is TRBV27; no clear D. The length of the CDR3 is 12 residues. Germline values: CDR1 MNHEY, CDR2 SMNVEV (reference sequence). In nucleotides, the CDR3 is TGCGCCAGCAAAGGTGGAAACTATGGCTACACCTTC. Translating gives CASKGGNYGYTF.

This chain links TRBV9 with TRBJ2-7; D unresolved. The CDR3 length is 13 residues. The germline V and J ends were trimmed by 4 bases and 6 bases, with 14 bases remaining between them. Germline V lookup: CDR1 SGDLS, CDR2 YYNGEE. In DNA, the CDR3 is TGTGCCAGCAGCCCCCGAACAGTGGGCGAGCAGTACTTC. Translation gives CASSPRTVGEQYF. The whole variable domain, filled in from reference TRBV9 and TRBJ2-7, reads DSGVTQTPKHLITATGQRVTLRCSPRSGDLSVYWYQQSLDQGLQFLIQYYNGEERAKGNILERFSAQQFPDLHSELNLSSLELGDSALYFCASSPRTVGEQYFGPGTRLTVT.

The chain uses TRBV7-2 and TRBJ2-5, with unresolved D. The CDR3 has 13 residues. CDR1 SGHTA and CDR2 FQGNSA come from the germline V gene. The ends were cut back, 5 bases at V and 2 bases at J, with 9 bases in the middle. CDR3 sequence reads: CASSLRLQETQYF. The CDR3 region has the DNA TGTGCCAGCAGCCTCCGGTTACAAGAGACCCAGTACTTC.

The chain has TRBV27 and TRBJ2-1; D possibly uses TRBD1 or TRBD2 (6 bases each). The ends were cut back, 6 bases at V and 7 bases at J, with 10 bases in the middle. Germline V gives CDR1 MNHEY, CDR2 SMNVEV (reference sequence). The CDR3 contains 12 residues. CDR3 nucleotide sequence: TGTGCCAGCAGACTAGGGGGGAATGAGCAGTTCTTC. Its protein product is CASRLGGNEQFF.

CDR3 sequence reads: CASSVGSGELFF. The CDR3 nucleotides are TGTGCCAGCAGCGTGGGGTCCGGGGAGCTGTTTTTT. The chain recombines TRBV9 with TRBJ2-2; no reliable D call. The CDR3 has 12 residues. The germline V and J ends were trimmed by 2 bases and 6 bases, with 5 bases remaining between them. Looked up from germline, CDR1 is SGDLS and CDR2 is YYNGEE.

CDR3 bases: TGTGCCAGCAGCTTCTTTCTTAGGGGTGAGCAGTTCTTC. It translates to CASSFFLRGEQFF. V is TRBV5-5 and J is TRBJ2-1; D might be TRBD1 (5 bases). This CDR3 spans 13 amino acids. Trimming took off 2 bases at V and 9 bases at J, with 12 bases between the two ends. CDR1 SGHKS and CDR2 YYEKEE come from the germline V gene (reference sequence).

V usage is TRBV4-2 and J usage is TRBJ2-3, with D maybe TRBD2 (5 bases). V lost 1 base and J lost 6, with 17 bases in between. This CDR3 region has 16 residues. Germline V gene sequence: CDR1 LGHNA, CDR2 YNFKEQ. This CDR3 reads CASSQGLDSLGDTQYF. CDR3 bases: TGTGCCAGCAGCCAAGGGTTGGACTCCCTGGGCGATACGCAGTATTTT.

The CDR3 region is CASSIAAGDNEQFF. The DNA of the CDR3 is TGTGCCAGTAGTATAGCGGCAGGGGACAATGAGCAGTTCTTC. The chain carries TRBV19 and TRBJ2-1; D possibly corresponds to TRBD1 (6 bases). Per the germline V gene, CDR1 is LNHDA and CDR2 is SQIVND (reference sequence). Trimming pared 1 base from V and 5 bases from J, leaving 9 bases between. The CDR3 has 14 amino acids.